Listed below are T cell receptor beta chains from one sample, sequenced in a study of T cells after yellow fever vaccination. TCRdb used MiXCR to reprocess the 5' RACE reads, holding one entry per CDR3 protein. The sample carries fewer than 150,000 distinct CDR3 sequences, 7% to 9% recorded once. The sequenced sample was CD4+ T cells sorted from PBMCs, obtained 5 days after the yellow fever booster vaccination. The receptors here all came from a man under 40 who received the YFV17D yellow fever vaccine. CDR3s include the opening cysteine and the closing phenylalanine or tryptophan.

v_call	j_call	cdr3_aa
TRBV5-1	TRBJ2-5	CARTRRQRGGTQYF
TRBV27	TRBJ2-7	CASSSREQYF
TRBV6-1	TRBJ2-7	CATRPSKPPYEQYF
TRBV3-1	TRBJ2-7	CASSPDWGGYEQYF
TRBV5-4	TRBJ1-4	CASSPEGARNEKLFF
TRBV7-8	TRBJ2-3	CASSKSGRPLRTDTQYF
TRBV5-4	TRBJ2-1	CASSLRGDSYNEQFF
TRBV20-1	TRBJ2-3	CSARGLAGRPADTQYF
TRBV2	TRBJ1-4	CASNNLVREKLFF
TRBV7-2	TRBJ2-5	CASSSAAGGWETQYF
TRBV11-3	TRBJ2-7	CASSQSGRAAEQYF
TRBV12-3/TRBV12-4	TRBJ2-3	CATTTGGARTDTQYF
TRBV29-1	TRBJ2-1	CSVRRDSRNEQFF
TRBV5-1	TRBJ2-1	CASSPGGSERGRRNEQFF
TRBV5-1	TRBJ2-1	CASSLSSGSMNEQFF
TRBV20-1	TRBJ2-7	CSAPPPGTYEQYF
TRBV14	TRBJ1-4	CASSPGAGEKLFF
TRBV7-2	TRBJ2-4	CASSLAQRRDIQYF
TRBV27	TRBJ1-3	CASSFRGPQLTGNTIYF
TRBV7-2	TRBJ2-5	CAESLGPGRGETQYF
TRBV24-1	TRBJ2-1	CATSDNSGSSYNEQFF
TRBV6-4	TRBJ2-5	CASSEGQGTQETQYF
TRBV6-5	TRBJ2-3	CAGGSPSNTQYF
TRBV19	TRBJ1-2	CASRDGGDYGYTF
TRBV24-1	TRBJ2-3	CATRDSGADTQYF
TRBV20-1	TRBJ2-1	CSAREGVNEQFF
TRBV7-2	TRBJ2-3	CASSSRFSRDTQYF
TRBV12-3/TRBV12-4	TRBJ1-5	CASSLVLRGHQPQHF
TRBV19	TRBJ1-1	CASSTRQGSSTEAFF
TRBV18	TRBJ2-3	CASSPRDRSTDTQYF
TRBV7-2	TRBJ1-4	CASSKGAKTNEKLFF
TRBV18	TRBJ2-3	CASGLAGGPRDTQYF
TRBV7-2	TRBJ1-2	CASSLRTGDHYTF